This T cell receptor beta chain was identified during a study of T cells in Graves' hyperthyroidism and ophthalmopathy (dated by TCRdb to the late 2010s). Describing the broader study: Peripheral blood was sampled at the time of initial diagnosis, prior to any treatment. The paper describes TCR Vbeta CDR3 sequencing of around 140 peripheral blood samples, made up of 40 to 45 ophthalmopathy patients, some 76 hyperthyroidism patients and 17 progressor patients. To identify TCR V-J signatures that set the groups apart, the researchers used a discovery cohort of 100 patients, made up of around 42 with Graves' ophthalmopathy and about 55 with stable Graves' hyperthyroidism. Thyroid tissue and blood T-cell repertoires from roughly 6 Graves' hyperthyroidism patients were also compared in the study. After blood sampling, hyperthyroidism patients were treated with methimazole at a starting dose of 30 mg daily, and ophthalmopathy patients were treated with high-dose intravenous methylprednisolone. An independent validation cohort of about 20 hyperthyroidism patients and 17 patients who later progressed to ophthalmopathy tested prospective prediction of ophthalmopathy. The roughly 94 discovery patients were randomly split 7:3 into training and test sets. The paper as a whole reports these results and caveats: In validation, the model predicted progression to ophthalmopathy a median of roughly six months before onset, with roughly 70% sensitivity and 72.22% specificity. In cross-validation, a model built on a 13 V-J signature told ophthalmopathy apart from stable hyperthyroidism with roughly 87% sensitivity and approximately 81% specificity, and in testing the same model reached 80%/75%. Most expanded thyroid clonotypes (frequency above 0.001) were also detected in blood, a finding suggesting that blood repertoires may reflect thyroid immune responses. Sample size was not statistically predetermined, and investigators were not blinded to group allocation.

The TCR beta CDR3 regions were amplified from RNA transcripts. For the first round of RT-PCR on the TCR CDR3, the HTBI primer set was used together with the Qiagen OneStep RT-PCR kit. The libraries were constructed in a second round of multiplex PCR and then size-selected and purified. Sequencing of the libraries was done on an Illumina HiSeq2000 using paired-end 100 bp reads. In the authors' own workflow: Raw data were processed with SOAPnuke, discarding reads with adapters, uncalled bases, mean Phred below 15, or no exact constant-primer or identifier match. COPE v1.2.5 was used to merge the high-quality paired reads, and each unique nucleotide sequence was defined as a clonotype. MiTCR v1.1 was used to align clonotypes to the IMGT TRBV, TRBD and TRBJ reference segments. Analysis was restricted to V-J combinations with a frequency above 0.0001, which covered about 99% of repertoires. The TCS score was defined as F50 (clonal expansion) divided by E x V (chaos), with BLOSUM62-based TCRdist calculated between CDR3 peptides within each V-J. Welch's t-statistics and random forest reduced around 510 V-J features to about 12, which were used in a naive Bayes classifier (R e1071). The public reads were reprocessed in TCRdb via fastp at Q25 and MiXCR, keeping in-frame beta chains. Merged by CDR3 protein, the rows form single entries marked with the most common genes and DNA. The V and J calls follow TCRdb's processing rather than the paper's. For this sample the table gives around 600,000 distinct CDR3 sequences, of which 12% to 15% were detected only once. The ten largest clones add up to around 7% of the sample.

Ophthalmopathy patients had moderately to severely active disease, Clinical Activity Score of at least 3, NOSPECS grade of at least 4, and duration under 3 months. The study excluded patients with uncontrolled infections, other autoimmune diseases, pregnancy or lactation. Diagnoses were based on clinical symptoms, serum thyroxine and TRAb, thyroid ultrasound and orbital computed tomography. Ficoll-Paque density gradient centrifugation was used to isolate PBMCs from around 10 ml of fresh peripheral blood. Total RNA was extracted with Trizol reagent, and quality was checked on an Agilent 2100 Bioanalyzer. In regard to this clonotype: Its cognate antigen has yet to be identified. No base qualities exist here, and no much larger clone lies one base off it.

Per the germline V gene (reference sequence), LNHDA is the CDR1 and SQIVND is the CDR2. Trimming accounts for 7 bases at V and 9 bases at J, while the number of junction bases matched to no gene is 12. From its cysteine to its phenylalanine, the CDR3 spans 17 amino acids. Only the CDR3 DNA is retained, 51 bases long and in frame from the first base. Input material: blood. The rearranged segments are TRBV19 and TRBJ2-1; 16 bases in the middle match TRBD2. The sequence derives from a woman between 18 and 30 years old with Graves' ophthalmopathy. The DNA sequence is TGTGCCAGTATCGCGGGACTAGCGGGAGGGCCTTTGTCTGAGCAGTTCTTC. Protein translation: CASIAGLAGGPLSEQFF. The CDR3, completed at both ends by the reference TRBV19 and TRBJ2-1 genes, gives the full variable domain DGGITQSPKYLFRKEGQNVTLSCEQNLNHDAMYWYRQDPGQGLRLIYYSQIVNDFQKGDIAEGYSVSREKKESFPLTVTSAQKNPTAFYLCASIAGLAGGPLSEQFFGPGTRLTVL.